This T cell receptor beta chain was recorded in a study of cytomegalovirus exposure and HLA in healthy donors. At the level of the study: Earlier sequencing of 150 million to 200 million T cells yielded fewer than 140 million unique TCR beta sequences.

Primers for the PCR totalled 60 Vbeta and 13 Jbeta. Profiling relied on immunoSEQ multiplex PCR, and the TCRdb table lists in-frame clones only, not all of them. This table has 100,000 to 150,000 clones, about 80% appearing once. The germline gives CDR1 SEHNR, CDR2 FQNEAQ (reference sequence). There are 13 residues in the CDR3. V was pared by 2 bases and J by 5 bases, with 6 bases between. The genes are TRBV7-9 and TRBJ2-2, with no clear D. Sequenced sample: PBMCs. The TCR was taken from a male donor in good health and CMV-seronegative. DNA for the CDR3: TGTGCCAGCAGCTTACGAGGTACCGGGGAGCTGTTTTTT. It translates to CASSLRGTGELFF.